These 27 T cell receptor beta chains were all obtained from the same sample, sequenced in a study of memory CD4+ T cells and cytomegalovirus serostatus. The sort gate was single viable CD3+CD4+CD8-CD45RO+ cells for memory CD4+ T cells. Libraries were prepared by immunoSEQ multiplex PCR; TCRdb keeps only in-frame clonotypes and omits some of them. The sample includes under 55,000 clones, around 88% of them seen just once. Sequencing was carried out using memory CD4+ T cells from blood. The receptors shown here come from an adult in good health and CMV-seropositive.

The sample holds one count of this clone. The genes are TRBV4-3 and TRBJ1-4; D is unclear. V lost 0 bases to trimming and J lost 3 bases, with 11 bases between them. This CDR3 has 16 amino acids. Germline CDR1 and CDR2: LGHNA and YSLEER. The CDR3 region is CASSQDQWRPNEKLFF. For the CDR3, the DNA is TGCGCCAGCAGCCAAGACCAATGGAGGCCTAATGAAAAACTGTTTTTT.

The chain is built from TRBV7-9 and TRBJ2-7; 10 bases map to TRBD1. The V gene's germline CDR1 is SEHNR and CDR2 FQNEAQ (reference sequence). Unmatched junction bases numbered 7, after V lost 5 bases and J lost 6 bases. The CDR3 totals 14 residues. The CDR3 region has the DNA TGTGCCAGCAGCCCCTCGGGACAGGGGTTCGAGCAGTACTTC. It encodes CASSPSGQGFEQYF.

V gene TRBV2 combines with J gene TRBJ2-7; 9 positions match TRBD2. The CDR3 is 15 amino acids. The germline V gene encodes CDR1 SNHLY and CDR2 FYNNEI. V trimming: 6 bases; J trimming: 2 bases; junction bases outside the gene matches: 8. The CDR3: CASSPWASGTYEQYF. The DNA of the CDR3 is TGTGCCAGCAGCCCCTGGGCTAGCGGGACCTACGAGCAGTACTTC.

The chain carries TRBV6-1 and TRBJ1-1; D is possibly TRBD1 (5 bases). The germline V and J ends were trimmed by 0 bases and 7 bases, with 12 bases remaining between them. Germline loops: CDR1 MNHNS, CDR2 SASEGT. The CDR3 contains 14 residues. In DNA form, the CDR3 reads TGTGCCAGCAGTGAAGCCGGGGGGGTCGTTGAAGCTTTCTTT. It yields the protein CASSEAGGVVEAFF.

The chain recombines TRBV7-9 with TRBJ2-5; TRBD2 matches 10 bases. The germline V gene encodes CDR1 SEHNR and CDR2 FQNEAQ (reference sequence). J lost 1 base, V lost 5 bases, and 10 bases had no gene match. The CDR3 has 17 residues. The CDR3 sequence is CASSPRGVAGGQETQYF. The CDR3, as DNA: TGTGCCAGCAGCCCACGTGGGGTAGCGGGGGGCCAAGAGACCCAGTACTTC.

This clone showed up just once. The chain carries TRBV7-9 and TRBJ2-3; 10 bases align to TRBD2. The germline V gene encodes CDR1 SEHNR and CDR2 FQNEAQ (reference sequence). J gave up 5 bases and V 3 bases, and 5 bases lay outside the gene matches. The CDR3 contains 15 residues. The CDR3 here is CASSFLAGVEDTQYF. The DNA for the CDR3 is TGTGCCAGCAGCTTCCTAGCGGGAGTAGAAGATACGCAGTATTTT.

J is TRBJ1-1 and V is TRBV5-1; 8 bases agree with TRBD1. This CDR3 is built from 13 residues. Losses at the gene ends were 6 bases for V and 5 bases for J; bases not matched to a gene: 6. Germline CDR1 reads SGHRS; CDR2 reads YFSETQ. Here the CDR3 DNA reads TGCGCCAGCAATCTGGGACAGGAGACTGAAGCTTTCTTT. This codes for CASNLGQETEAFF.

V gene TRBV5-1 combines with J gene TRBJ2-7; the match to TRBD1 covers 12 bases. This CDR3 spans 14 amino acids. Per germline, CDR1 SGHRS and CDR2 YFSETQ. V shed 2 bases, J shed 5 bases, and the junction held 2 bases outside the gene matches. CDR3 region: CASSFRDRGHEQYF. The CDR3, as DNA: TGCGCCAGCAGCTTCCGGGACAGGGGGCACGAGCAGTACTTC.

This sequence joins TRBV6-1 and TRBJ2-7, with D perhaps matching TRBD2 (6 bases). CDR3 length: 14 residues. From germline, CDR1 is MNHNS and CDR2 SASEGT. The V and J ends lost 8 bases and 2 bases respectively, with 16 bases between them. The DNA for the CDR3 is TGTGCCAGCGATGGAGGGACGCTAACCTACGAGCAGTACTTC. This sequence encodes CASDGGTLTYEQYF.

V gene TRBV6-4 combines with J gene TRBJ2-1, with D uncertain. The V end was cut by 6 bases, the J end by 2 bases, with 20 bases between. Per germline, CDR1 MRHNA and CDR2 SNTAGT. The CDR3 is made up of 17 amino acids. The CDR3 reads CASSERPGPSAYNEQFF. CDR3 bases: TGTGCCAGCAGCGAAAGGCCAGGACCAAGCGCCTACAATGAGCAGTTCTTC.

The chain carries TRBV5-1 and TRBJ2-7; D perhaps matches TRBD1 (6 bases). Germline-derived CDR1 and CDR2 are SGHRS and YFSETQ. The CDR3 contains 15 residues. V dropped 4 bases and J dropped 2 bases, with 16 bases sitting between them. The chain's CDR3 is CASSPGQTGTYEQYF. The CDR3 DNA reads as TGCGCCAGCAGCCCCGGACAGACTGGCACCTACGAGCAGTACTTC. Together with reference TRBV5-1 and TRBJ2-7, the CDR3 gives the full variable domain: KAGVTQTPRYLIKTRGQQVTLSCSPISGHRSVSWYQQTPGQGLQFLFEYFSETQRNKGNFPGRFSGRQFSNSRSEMNVSTLELGDSALYLCASSPGQTGTYEQYFGPGTRLTVT.

The V call is TRBV5-1, the J call TRBJ1-1; 7 bases map to TRBD1. From germline, CDR1 is SGHRS and CDR2 YFSETQ. The CDR3 extends over 13 amino acids. V shed 3 bases, J shed 7 bases, and the junction held 6 bases outside the gene matches. The CDR3 DNA reads as TGCGCCAGCAGCTATGACCGGGACAGTGAAGCTTTCTTT. It specifies CASSYDRDSEAFF.

The rearrangement links TRBV28 to TRBJ2-7; no clear D gene. Trimming removed 5 bases from V and 3 bases from J, with 5 bases in between. CDR1 and CDR2 (germline): MDHEN, SYDVKM. The CDR3 covers 11 residues. CDR3 bases: TGTGCCAGCAGTCCGAACTACGAGCAGTACTTC. It translates to CASSPNYEQYF.

V and J are TRBV6-4 and TRBJ2-2; TRBD2 is a possible D gene (6 bases). Germline lookup yields CDR1 MRHNA and CDR2 SNTAGT. This CDR3 contains 15 residues. The V gene lost 3 bases and the J gene lost 0 bases, with 8 bases spanning the gap. The CDR3, as DNA: TGTGCCAGCAGTGAAGGAGGGGCGAACACCGGGGAGCTGTTTTTT. Its protein product is CASSEGGANTGELFF.

The rearrangement links TRBV14 to TRBJ1-1; possibly TRBD1 for D (6 bases). With 2 bases removed from V and 1 base from J, the gap between germline ends came to 11 bases. This CDR3 comprises 15 residues. Per the germline V gene, CDR1 is SGHDN and CDR2 is FVKESK. CDR3 bases: TGTGCCAGCAGCCAATCTGGACAGAGGAACACTGAAGCTTTCTTT. Translating gives CASSQSGQRNTEAFF.

This clone has only one observation. The chain links TRBV7-9 to TRBJ1-2; D not resolved. V was shortened by 1 base and J by 12 bases, with 18 bases between the two germline ends. The CDR3 has 14 amino acids. From germline, CDR1 is SEHNR and CDR2 FQNEAQ (reference sequence). Here the CDR3 DNA reads TGTGCCAGCAGCTTAGATCAGGCCGGAGCCCCCGACACCTTC. Translated: CASSLDQAGAPDTF.

This clone has a handful of counts. The genes are TRBV20-1 and TRBJ1-2; TRBD1 is a possible D gene (6 bases). The V end was cut by 6 bases, the J end by 4 bases, with 9 bases between. Germline V gene lookup returns CDR1 DFQATT and CDR2 SNEGSKA (reference sequence). This CDR3 has 11 residues. The CDR3: CSARGPYGYTF. CDR3 coding DNA: TGCAGTGCCCGGGGGCCCTATGGCTACACCTTC.

This clone was recorded once. The chain combines TRBV2 with TRBJ2-3; D is unclear. Per germline, CDR1 SNHLY and CDR2 FYNNEI. The length of the CDR3 is 15 residues. Trimming removed 4 bases from V and 2 bases from J, with 13 bases in between. In DNA form, the CDR3 reads TGTGCCAGCAGTGGCGGCACAGAGTACACAGATACGCAGTATTTT. Translated, it gives CASSGGTEYTDTQYF.

The rearrangement uses TRBV2 and TRBJ1-5; 7 nucleotides match TRBD1. With 6 bases clipped from V and 2 bases from J, the junction kept 7 bases outside the gene matches. The CDR3 length is 15 residues. Germline V gene lookup returns CDR1 SNHLY and CDR2 FYNNEI. CDR3 sequence reads: CASRRQGAGNQPQHF. In DNA, the CDR3 is TGTGCCAGCAGGAGACAGGGCGCAGGCAATCAGCCCCAGCATTTT.

This chain joins TRBV19 and TRBJ2-1; 9 bases agree with TRBD2. This CDR3 contains 13 residues. Trimming took 6 bases from V and 7 from J; bases not matched to a gene: 4. Germline V CDR1 and CDR2: LNHDA, SQIVND (reference sequence). The CDR3 loop reads CASSRTSANEQFF. Here the CDR3 DNA reads TGTGCCAGTAGCCGGACTAGCGCTAATGAGCAGTTCTTC.

V usage is TRBV11-2 and J usage is TRBJ2-3, with 13 nucleotides matching TRBD2. The J segment lost 2 bases and the V segment lost 5 bases, leaving 10 bases of the junction unmatched. Germline V gene lookup returns CDR1 SGHAT and CDR2 FQNNGV. The CDR3 covers 18 residues. CDR3 sequence (DNA): TGTGCCAGCAGCACCACCCTCGGGACTAGCGGGGTCACAGATACGCAGTATTTT. Translated, it gives CASSTTLGTSGVTDTQYF.

The J gene is TRBJ2-1, the V gene TRBV7-7; 7 bases are shared with TRBD2. The CDR3 length is 13 residues. Trimming cost V 3 bases and J 8 bases; bases outside gene matches: 4. Germline CDR1 and CDR2: SSHAT and FNYEAQ (reference sequence). The CDR3 is CASSLGTTDEQFF. The CDR3 bases are TGTGCCAGCAGCTTGGGGACTACCGATGAGCAGTTCTTC.

The gene calls are TRBV18 and TRBJ1-1, with D perhaps matching TRBD1 (5 bases). With 5 bases removed from V and 2 bases from J, the gap between germline ends came to 9 bases. Looked up from germline, CDR1 is KGHSH and CDR2 is LQKENI. There are 13 residues in the CDR3. The CDR3 protein is CASSTDRNTEAFF. Here the CDR3 DNA reads TGTGCCAGCTCAACAGACAGAAACACTGAAGCTTTCTTT.

The V gene is TRBV13, the J gene TRBJ1-2; 8 bases are a match to TRBD1. This CDR3 region has 16 residues. Looked up from germline, CDR1 is PRHDT and CDR2 is FYEKMQ (reference sequence). Trimming took 2 bases from V and 6 from J; bases not matched to a gene: 11. For the CDR3, the DNA is TGTGCCAGCAGCTTATATTGGGTCAGGGGGCAAAATGGCTACACCTTC. Its protein product is CASSLYWVRGQNGYTF.

This sequence joins TRBV10-3 and TRBJ1-5; TRBD1 is a possible D gene (6 bases). This CDR3 spans 12 amino acids. Germline V CDR1 and CDR2: ENHRY, SYGVKD. Trimming removed 10 bases at V and 4 bases at J, with 11 bases between. As DNA, the CDR3 is TGTGCCACCGGACAGTTTAATCAGCCCCAGCATTTT. Translating gives CATGQFNQPQHF.

The chain couples TRBV28 to TRBJ1-1, with 9 bases lining up with TRBD1. CDR1 and CDR2 (germline): MDHEN, SYDVKM. The length of the CDR3 is 14 residues. The trim removed 7 bases at V and 5 bases at J, leaving 8 bases unmatched. The CDR3 region has the DNA TGTGCCAGCACACAGGGGGCGTTGAGGACTGAAGCTTTCTTT. It encodes CASTQGALRTEAFF.

This chain links TRBV19 with TRBJ1-2, with D possibly being TRBD1 (5 bases). The germline V gene has CDR1 LNHDA and CDR2 SQIVND (reference sequence). Trimming removed 3 bases at V and 1 base at J, with 15 bases between. The CDR3 is 16 residues long. Here the CDR3 DNA reads TGTGCCAGTAGTATCGGGGTCAGGAGGGGTAACTATGGCTACACCTTC. Amino acids: CASSIGVRRGNYGYTF. Variable domain in full (rest from reference TRBV19 and TRBJ1-2): DGGITQSPKYLFRKEGQNVTLSCEQNLNHDAMYWYRQDPGQGLRLIYYSQIVNDFQKGDIAEGYSVSREKKESFPLTVTSAQKNPTAFYLCASSIGVRRGNYGYTFGSGTRLTVV.